The T cell receptor (beta chain) under discussion was sequenced for a study of cytomegalovirus exposure and HLA in healthy donors (dated by TCRdb to 2016 to 2017). In terms of the full investigation: An earlier analysis of 587 of the donors reported about 300 Gb of sequence data and 95 million to 120 million unique TCR beta sequences obtained from roughly 180 million T cells. An early release covering 500 to 750 HLA-typed donors comprised about 290 gigabases of sequencing data and 85 million or so unique TCR sequences. Of the roughly 410 genotyped donors, 81% were placed in the genetic ancestry cluster associated with self-reported Caucasian donors. The aim of the study was to test whether cataloging public T cell receptors could identify signatures of past pathogen exposure. The T cell repertoires of under 750 subjects were profiled by immunosequencing and related to cytomegalovirus serostatus. A separate validation cohort of roughly 110 different subjects was used in addition to the roughly 700-subject first cohort. To predict cytomegalovirus infection status, the study combined high-throughput TCR immunosequencing, statistical association of individual TCRs with disease status, and machine learning. To study patterns of TCR occurrence, a later analysis re-analyzed previously published TCR beta repertoires from hundreds of donors and added high-resolution HLA genotyping. Rather than drawing on any new phenotypic data, the later analysis identified candidate immune exposures from TCR beta sequences and the way those sequences occurred across donors. In an earlier analysis of a few hundred of the donors, high-throughput TCR beta sequencing was used to judge whether each TCR beta V gene segment behaved as functional or pseudogenic. Donor age, sex, ethnicity and CMV serostatus were compiled alongside the repertoire data. Genome-wide SNP genotypes for about 60% of the roughly 670 donors were used in a later genetic analysis, which treated that subset as a discovery cohort. All discovery cohort repertoires had been generated using a single sequencing platform. HLA typing covered class I and class II loci at four-digit resolution. The number of typed donors differed by locus: 629-630 for A, B, C, DRB1 and DQB1; about 520 for DQA1; 606 for DPA1; and roughly 450 for DPB1. Roughly five DR-DQ haplotypes were handled as single units for association and clustering, since linkage in the cohort was strong. On average, about 200,000 unique TCR beta nucleotide sequences were sequenced per donor among 398 genotyped donors of the cohort, with about 17% of those sequences being non-productive. Beyond this particular receptor, the publication reports: When HLA alleles, especially DR and DQ, strongly co-occurred, TCR associations were difficult to assign to individual alleles. An association between a missense DCLRE1C variant and V-gene and J-gene trimming of TCR beta chains was found in a later genetic analysis and replicated in an independent cohort. Broadly in line with IMGT annotations, most TCR beta V segments showed up in productive rearrangements about 87% or about 30% of the time in an earlier analysis of approximately 640 of the donors. In a later analysis, the rate of TCR association differed among HLA loci, with DRB1 alleles having the most associated TCRs and HLA-C alleles having the fewest. Specific HLA alleles were associated with 15,000 to 20,000 TCR beta sequences at a false discovery rate of 0.05 in a later analysis. Because counts were too low, seventeen rarely observed V segments, including chromosome 9 orphons, were left out of the earlier analysis of roughly 600 of the donors. According to the authors, the approach could potentially be generalized to other disease states and immunological phenotypes. The 87-base-pair reads could not distinguish some IMGT-functional V segments, including TRBV6-2 and TRBV6-3, so those segments were excluded. The study gave a list of about 170 TCR beta chains associated with cytomegalovirus. In a later genetic analysis, fewer N-insertions in productive TCRs were reported among donors in an Asian-associated ancestry cluster than the roughly 670-donor mean. Because HLA typing was missing for some donors at each locus, association tests included only the typed subset. While some public TCRs were present in many individuals, most TCR sequences turned up only very rarely across donors. A further reported finding was that TCR beta sequences accurately predicted the HLA-A and HLA-B alleles for most subjects in the first cohort. Cytomegalovirus status was reported to be diagnosed by the classifier with high specificity and sensitivity in both the original and validation cohorts. Presence/absence analyses assumed roughly uniform sequencing depth across donors, an assumption that may not hold. The cohort was sequenced for TCR beta chains only, and without alpha or paired-chain data the features that could be detected were limited. In vitro tests confirmed that three of the cytomegalovirus-associated TCR beta chains recognize cytomegalovirus antigens. The sequencing pipeline was judged likely to have produced a cluster of highly shared sequence variants as a technical artifact. Most CMV-associated TCR beta chains appeared to be HLA-restricted in a later analysis, and the HLA associations seemed to be driven largely by CMV exposure. CMV serostatus was the only immune exposure information available for the cohort. Linkage disequilibrium might explain the correlated functional status among segregating V segments, but an unknown experimental factor could not be excluded. According to a later analysis, parvovirus B19, influenza, CMV and Epstein-Barr virus appeared linked to several top co-occurrence clusters. In a later analysis, HLA-associated TCR beta chains showed more clonal expansion and lower generation probabilities than non-associated chains that were equally common.

The sample holds one count of this clone. It has no known antigen specificity. The record has no base qualities; no much larger clone is one base away. The cohort consisted of 666 healthy bone marrow donors. At the time of sampling, all cohort members were nominally healthy, though unrecorded immune exposures were likely present. The donor was CMV seropositive and belonged to the group of some 290 seropositive cohort members. Each donor provided a peripheral blood sample, and peripheral blood mononuclear cells were used for TCR beta sequencing. Genomic DNA extraction from the blood cell samples was performed with the Qiagen DNeasy Blood Extraction Kit. The library came from the immunoSEQ multiplex PCR assay. The multiplex PCR relied on a mix of 60 forward primers for TCR Vbeta segments and 13 reverse primers for TCR Jbeta segments. Amplification of the CDR3 region of rearranged TCR beta genes was performed with a multiplex PCR assay on genomic DNA. The Illumina HiSeq System was used to sequence the amplified TCR beta libraries as 87-base-pair reads. As for how the authors treated the data: Across the 700 or so repertoires, a later analysis counted tens of millions of unique TCR beta chains, approximately 10 million of which were shared by at least two donors. To remove PCR and sequencing errors, raw reads were error-corrected and collapsed into unique sequences using a nearest-neighbor algorithm that merged closely related sequences. V, D and J gene segments were assigned by aligning CDR3 sequences to IMGT reference sequences. For a sequence to be retained, a match of at least six nucleotides to both a V gene segment and a J gene segment was required. A rearrangement was called productive if the CDR3 had no stop codons and remained in frame with V and J, and every other rearrangement was called non-productive. CDR3 was defined by IMGT convention, running from the second conserved V-encoded cysteine to the conserved J-encoded phenylalanine. In an earlier analysis of 587 of the donors, sequences lacking an unambiguous match to a single V gene segment were excluded. In an earlier analysis of approximately 560 of the donors, a V segment was called functional when productive rearrangements were above 56.7%, and segregating when the standard deviation between donors exceeded 5%. A statistical classification framework was built to diagnose cytomegalovirus status from the catalog of TCR beta chain sequences. In a later analysis, V and J genes were assigned by comparing TCR nucleotide sequences against IMGT/GENE-DB human TR gene sequences. The TCRdist pipeline was used in a later analysis to assign CDR3 sequences and most-parsimonious VDJ recombination scenarios. A later analysis defined each TCR beta chain by its CDR3 amino acid sequence plus V-gene family, and excluded reads lacking a unique V-gene family. A later analysis removed 500 to 650 highly shared, low-generation-probability nucleotide sequences to deal with suspected cross-contamination and a sequencing artifact. In a later analysis, a clonal expansion index was calculated for each public chain from normalized within-repertoire ranks of inferred template counts. Generation probabilities in a later analysis came from a VDJ recombination model fitted to out-of-frame rearrangements, and those results were checked against IGoR. In a later analysis, TCR-TCR, TCR-HLA and TCR-CMV co-occurrence was scored with hypergeometric tests, and a repertoire-size bias correction was applied to TCR pairs. A later analysis estimated false discovery rates by permuting HLA or CMV assignments 20 times. In a later analysis, co-occurring TCRs were grouped with DBSCAN, and TCRdist sequence similarity was added when clustering was performed within HLA-allele-positive subsets. Repertoires with fewer than 30,000 or more than 120,000 public chains, plus five repertoires with anomalous nucleotide sharing, were excluded from co-occurrence clustering. Entries here come from immuneACCESS through TCRdb and include only in-frame sequences with V and J called. Some clones fail to appear in such tables; in the studies checked, an unresolved V gene covers under half of the shortfall, and the cause of the remainder is unknown. The DNA was the basis for D and trimming; V, J and clone size are from that table. This sample comprises 170,000 or so clones, around 80% of them detected only once. The top ten clonotypes cover approximately 1.3% of the sample.

CDR1 and CDR2 are read off the germline V gene as MNHEY and SVGAGI. After removal of 7 bases from V and 3 bases from J, the junction retains 5 bases not matched to a gene. Its CDR3 holds 14 amino acids, cysteine through phenylalanine. The DNA shown is the 42-base CDR3, in frame from base 1. This chain is built from TRBV6-5 and TRBJ2-7; TRBD2 matches 11 bases in the middle. The specimen was PBMCs. The origin of this receptor is a woman aged 25 to 39 in good health and CMV-seropositive. The CDR3 amino acid sequence is: CASTPGTSGYEQYF. The nucleotides read TGTGCCAGCACCCCCGGGACTAGCGGCTACGAGCAGTACTTC.